These 7 T cell receptor beta chains came from one sample sequenced in a study of blood T cell repertoires in COVID-19. Here immunoSEQ multiplex PCR was the method, and the copy in TCRdb shows in-frame clones only, minus some. The top ten clones hold 13% to 15% of a sample with approximately 88,000 clones, 70% to 90% of them seen once. Source material: peripheral blood. Receptors were obtained from a woman in her 70s with acute or convalescent COVID-19.

This chain connects TRBV10-3 to TRBJ2-5, with a tentative D call TRBD2 (5 bases). V shed 0 bases and J shed 4 bases, with 18 bases lying between them. Looked up from germline, CDR1 is ENHRY and CDR2 is SYGVKD. The CDR3 length is 17 residues. The CDR3 here is CAISESTGGATRETQYF. CDR3 nucleotides: TGTGCCATCAGTGAGTCCACTGGAGGTGCTACAAGAGAGACCCAGTACTTC.

A single count supports this clone. The chain employs TRBV7-9 and TRBJ2-5, with TRBD2 matching 11 bases. V trimming: 6 bases; J trimming: 5 bases; junction bases outside the gene matches: 8. This CDR3 comprises 15 residues. Germline V lookup: CDR1 SEHNR, CDR2 FQNEAQ (reference sequence). The CDR3 DNA follows: TGTGCCAGCAGGTCCTGGACTAGCGGGTTGGAGACCCAGTACTTC. This translates into CASRSWTSGLETQYF.

The chain links TRBV9 to TRBJ1-2; D may be TRBD1 (5 bases). The CDR3 is 15 residues long. The germline CDR1 and CDR2 sequences are SGDLS and YYNGEE. V was clipped by 3 bases and J by 2 bases, with 14 bases between them. The CDR3 DNA follows: TGTGCCAGCAGCGCGCTGGACATGCCGAACTATGGCTACACCTTC. Its protein product is CASSALDMPNYGYTF.

This rearrangement joins TRBV7-2 to TRBJ2-5; TRBD2 matches at 9 bases. The CDR3 covers 17 residues. Germline lookup yields CDR1 SGHTA and CDR2 FQGNSA. V trimming: 1 base; J trimming: 5 bases; junction bases outside the gene matches: 11. CDR3 loop: CASSLGLAGPEGETQYF. The CDR3 DNA follows: TGTGCCAGCAGCTTAGGCCTAGCGGGGCCGGAAGGGGAGACCCAGTACTTC.

This chain connects TRBV12-5 to TRBJ1-2, with D perhaps matching TRBD1 (5 bases). The CDR3 sequence is 12 residues long. CDR1 LGHNT and CDR2 FRNRAP come from the germline V gene. V shed 4 bases and J shed 5 bases, with 8 bases lying between them. CDR3 DNA sequence: TGTGCTAGTGGTTCGGGGGTTTATGGCTACACCTTC. It specifies CASGSGVYGYTF. Combining the CDR3 with reference TRBV12-5 and TRBJ1-2 gives the whole variable domain DARVTQTPRHKVTEMGQEVTMRCQPILGHNTVFWYRQTMMQGLELLAYFRNRAPLDDSGMPKDRFSAEMPDATLATLKIQPSEPRDSAVYFCASGSGVYGYTFGSGTRLTVV.

The chain employs TRBV6-5 and TRBJ1-1, with TRBD1 matching 7 bases. Germline V gene lookup returns CDR1 MNHEY and CDR2 SVGAGI. V shed 3 bases, J shed 6 bases, and the junction held 4 bases outside the gene matches. The CDR3 spans 13 residues. In DNA form, the CDR3 reads TGTGCCAGCAGTTATCTCAGGGGGTCTGAAGCTTTCTTT. This gives the protein CASSYLRGSEAFF.

This clone was recorded only once. The chain links TRBV29-1 to TRBJ2-4; no clear D. The CDR3 sequence is 15 residues long. The germline gives CDR1 SQVTM, CDR2 ANQGSEA. Trimming removed 4 bases from V and 0 bases from J, with 13 bases in between. The CDR3 region is CSVVQNFIAKNIQYF. The CDR3 nucleotides are TGCAGCGTTGTTCAGAATTTCATAGCCAAAAACATTCAGTACTTC.